This TCR beta chain derives from a study of response to subunit inactivated influenza vaccine (dated 2018 in TCRdb). About the full investigation: The study used deep quantitative T cell receptor repertoire profiling to track responses to a trivalent subunit inactivated influenza vaccine.

Library preparation employed RT-PCR. TCRdb lists the instrument as Illumina HiSeq 2500. In TCRdb, the public reads were trimmed at Q25 with fastp and aligned with MiXCR, with productive beta chains retained. Rows are combined by CDR3 protein, so each entry shows the most common genes and DNA. For this sample the table gives approximately 490,000 distinct CDR3 sequences, of which approximately 7.3% were detected only once. The biggest ten clones account for around 14% of the sample. The CDR3 sequence holds 16 residues, the cysteine and phenylalanine included. The CDR3 DNA has 48 bases and is translated from base 1. The junction shows trimming of 6 bases on V and 6 bases on J, plus 21 bases between the germline ends. The full study reports these points: The authors proposed that each seasonal influenza vaccination may bring in only a limited number of new T cells.

This clonotype was seen a handful of times. Its antigen is currently not known. Base quality data are lacking; no much larger clone is found one base away. The input for sequencing was PBMCs from blood, taken 23 months after vaccination. This TCR was sampled from a man aged 45 to 75 who received an inactivated influenza vaccine. Donor details come from another sample of the same person, matched by shared clones. The sequence joins TRBV12-3 or TRBV12-4 to TRBJ2-1; the D segment could be TRBD2, given 5 matching bases. CDR3 region: CASSNTLGPPLNEQFF. The DNA sequence is given as TGTGCCAGCAGCAACACACTAGGCCCGCCTCTCAATGAGCAGTTCTTC.